The 32 T cell receptor beta chains given below trace back to one sample, sequenced in a study of vaccination effects on CD4 cells after COVID-19. Assay used: immunoSEQ multiplex PCR; TCRdb lists only in-frame clones, some missing. The repertoire consists of about 73,000 clones, with around 73% occurring once and the leading ten covering 2% to 3%. Researchers isolated CD4+ T cells once approximately ten days of culture had elapsed. All participants had two doses of either the BNT162b2 or mRNA-1273 vaccine. Antigen specificity for these receptors is unknown. The sequenced sample was CD4+ T cells from PBMCs cultured without peptide, obtained after COVID-19 vaccination. The source of these receptors is a human donor who received a COVID-19 vaccine.

The V and J genes are TRBV6-5 and TRBJ1-4, with D unresolved. V lost 2 bases to trimming and J lost 5 bases, with 9 bases between them. The germline gives CDR1 MNHEY, CDR2 SVGAGI. The CDR3 is 14 residues long. Here the CDR3 DNA reads TGTGCCAGCAGTTACGGGAGGAAGAATGAAAAACTGTTTTTT. As protein: CASSYGRKNEKLFF.

The chain joins TRBV7-2 to TRBJ1-2; D remains ambiguous. The germline V and J ends were trimmed by 1 base and 0 bases, with 6 bases remaining between them. Germline CDR1 reads SGHTA; CDR2 reads FQGNSA. The CDR3 covers 14 residues. The CDR3 DNA is TGTGCCAGCAGCTTAGTAACAGCTAACTATGGCTACACCTTC. This codes for CASSLVTANYGYTF.

CDR3 in DNA: TGTGCCACCAGTGATCCGGGACAAAAGGATCACTATGGCTACACCTTC. The encoded protein is CATSDPGQKDHYGYTF. The chain links TRBV24-1 to TRBJ1-2; possibly TRBD1 for D (6 bases). This CDR3 region has 16 residues. Between the trimmed V and J ends, which lost 3 bases and 3 bases, there was a span of 16 bases. Per germline, CDR1 KGHDR and CDR2 SFDVKD.

In this sample, this clone turned up once. This chain connects TRBV6-1 to TRBJ1-3; D is perhaps TRBD1 (5 bases). V was trimmed by 4 bases and J by 6 bases, leaving 19 bases between them. The CDR3 length is 16 residues. The germline V gene encodes CDR1 MNHNS and CDR2 SASEGT. CDR3 coding DNA: TGTGCCAGCAGTGTGACTTTCCGGGACGGAGTAAACACCATATATTTT. Its translation: CASSVTFRDGVNTIYF.

The chain recombines TRBV5-4 with TRBJ1-2, with 8 bases that match TRBD1. The germline V gene encodes CDR1 SGHNT and CDR2 YYREEE (reference sequence). This CDR3 spans 14 amino acids. With V trimmed by 3 bases and J by 8 bases, 9 bases remained unmatched. CDR3 region: CASSSPTGERGYTF. CDR3 nucleotides: TGTGCCAGCAGCTCCCCGACAGGGGAGAGAGGCTACACCTTC.

The rearrangement links TRBV30 to TRBJ1-4; 11 nucleotides match TRBD1. V trimming: 6 bases; J trimming: 12 bases; junction bases outside the gene matches: 12. Germline CDR1 is GTSNPN and CDR2 is SVGIG (reference sequence). CDR3 size: 14 residues. The CDR3 sequence is CACNVPGQGGQLFF. The CDR3 DNA reads as TGTGCCTGTAACGTCCCGGGACAGGGGGGCCAACTGTTTTTT.

The chain is built from TRBV28 and TRBJ1-3; no definite D call. V lost 6 bases, J lost 0 bases, and 12 bases lay in between. CDR3 length: 15 amino acids. Per germline, CDR1 MDHEN and CDR2 SYDVKM. The CDR3, as DNA: TGTGCCAGCAGGGGGTGGAGCAGCTCTGGAAACACCATATATTTT. The encoded protein is CASRGWSSSGNTIYF.

This clone was seen a handful of times. The CDR3 sequence is CASTFQGNTEAFF. CDR3 DNA: TGTGCCAGCACATTCCAGGGGAACACTGAAGCTTTCTTT. This rearrangement joins TRBV2 to TRBJ1-1, with D maybe TRBD1 (5 bases). Trimming pared 7 bases from V and 1 base from J, leaving 10 bases between. Germline CDR1 is SNHLY and CDR2 is FYNNEI. This CDR3 has 13 amino acids.

This chain connects TRBV5-8 to TRBJ2-2; D is uncertain. Germline V gene data show CDR1 as SGHTS and CDR2 as YDEGEE. Deletions cut 4 bases from V and 0 bases from J, with 13 bases between. The CDR3 contains 16 residues. CDR3: CASSRADRPNTGELFF. CDR3 coding DNA: TGTGCCAGCAGCCGGGCGGATCGTCCGAACACCGGGGAGCTGTTTTTT. The full variable domain, rest sourced from reference TRBV5-8 and TRBJ2-2, is EAGVTQSPTHLIKTRGQQATLRCSPISGHTSVYWYQQALGLGLQFLLWYDEGEERNRGNFPPRFSGRQFPNYSSELNVNALELEDSALYLCASSRADRPNTGELFFGEGSRLTVL.

This clone was observed once. This rearrangement joins TRBV7-8 to TRBJ2-3; weak D call: TRBD1 (5 bases). This CDR3 comprises 13 residues. The germline V gene encodes CDR1 SGHVS and CDR2 FQNEAQ. Trimming shortened V by 8 bases and J by 3 bases, and 12 bases separated the two germline ends. CDR3 nucleotides: TGTGCCAGCGTACAGGTTAGAACAGATACGCAGTATTTT. Protein: CASVQVRTDTQYF.

The V call is TRBV7-3, the J call TRBJ2-1; D possibly corresponds to TRBD2 (6 bases). Trimming took 0 bases from V and 15 from J, leaving 15 bases between them. This CDR3 has 13 amino acids. Germline loops: CDR1 SGHTA, CDR2 FQGTGA. Here the CDR3 DNA reads TGTGCCAGCAGCTTAACGTACGCCGCGGGACCGTTCTTC. This gives the protein CASSLTYAAGPFF.

V usage is TRBV9 and J usage is TRBJ1-3; a weak D match, TRBD1 (5 bases). This CDR3 contains 18 residues. V dropped 4 bases and J dropped 0 bases, with 20 bases sitting between them. In germline, CDR1 is SGDLS, CDR2 YYNGEE. CDR3: CASSRQVGQLSSGNTIYF. DNA of the CDR3: TGTGCCAGCAGCAGACAAGTGGGGCAGTTAAGCTCTGGAAACACCATATATTTT.

The V gene is TRBV4-1, the J gene TRBJ1-5, with 7 bases that match TRBD1. This CDR3 spans 16 amino acids. CDR1 and CDR2 (germline): MGHRA, YSYEKL. The V and J ends lost 4 bases and 0 bases, in that order; junction bases with no gene match: 6. In nucleotides, the CDR3 is TGCGCCAGCAGCCGAGGGGGCCCGTATAGCAATCAGCCCCAGCATTTT. Translation gives CASSRGGPYSNQPQHF.

The chain couples TRBV12-5 to TRBJ1-3; D uncertain. CDR1 LGHNT and CDR2 FRNRAP come from the germline V gene. V was trimmed by 7 bases and J by 0 bases, leaving 7 bases between them. The length of the CDR3 is 13 residues. The CDR3 loop is CASAANSGNTIYF. DNA of the CDR3: TGTGCTAGTGCCGCTAACTCTGGAAACACCATATATTTT.

The chain recombines TRBV18 with TRBJ2-5; weak D call: TRBD2 (6 bases). This CDR3 region has 13 residues. Per the germline V gene, CDR1 is KGHSH and CDR2 is LQKENI. With 8 bases removed from V and 2 bases from J, the gap between germline ends came to 12 bases. The CDR3 spells CASHLGGQETQYF. The DNA of the CDR3 is TGTGCCAGCCATCTTGGGGGGCAAGAGACCCAGTACTTC. The full variable domain, completed using reference TRBV18 and TRBJ2-5, is NAGVMQNPRHLVRRRGQEARLRCSPMKGHSHVYWYRQLPEEGLKFMVYLQKENIIDESGMPKERFSAEFPKEGPSILRIQQVVRGDSAAYFCASHLGGQETQYFGPGTRLLVL.

The DNA for the CDR3 is TGTGCCACCAGCGGCCCCCAGAACCTAGCGGGGGGCAGAACTCTCACAGATACGCAGTATTTT. Translated, it gives CATSGPQNLAGGRTLTDTQYF. This rearrangement joins TRBV15 to TRBJ2-3, with 11 bases identical to TRBD2. V shed 5 bases and J 2 bases; nucleotides not matched to a gene: 21. The CDR3 totals 21 residues. Germline values: CDR1 LNHNV, CDR2 YYDKDF (reference sequence).

The chain recombines TRBV10-3 with TRBJ2-3, with a tentative D call TRBD2 (7 bases). The germline V gene has CDR1 ENHRY and CDR2 SYGVKD. The V gene lost 3 bases and the J gene lost 4 bases, with 14 bases spanning the gap. This CDR3 is built from 15 residues. The CDR3 protein is CAISEAGGRSDTQYF. As DNA, the CDR3 is TGTGCCATCAGTGAAGCCGGGGGGCGATCAGATACGCAGTATTTT.

This chain connects TRBV19 to TRBJ2-5; unclear D gene. The CDR3 is 12 residues long. The germline V and J ends were trimmed by 6 bases and 4 bases, with 9 bases remaining between them. Germline V lookup: CDR1 LNHDA, CDR2 SQIVND (reference sequence). As DNA, the CDR3 is TGTGCCAGTAGCTTCAAGGGAGAGACCCAGTACTTC. This sequence encodes CASSFKGETQYF.

The chain couples TRBV7-9 to TRBJ1-3, with 8 bases aligning to TRBD1. Germline V CDR1 and CDR2: SEHNR, FQNEAQ (reference sequence). The CDR3 totals 16 residues. J gave up 4 bases and V 5 bases, and 10 bases lay outside the gene matches. This chain's CDR3 is CASSLTTGALGNTIYF. CDR3 coding DNA: TGTGCCAGCAGCCTGACGACAGGGGCGTTAGGAAACACCATATATTTT.

A remark on this clone: The junction departs from germline at one end; a sequencing error may be responsible. The chain employs TRBV2 and TRBJ2-5; no clear D. The CDR3 consists of 14 residues. Germline V gene lookup returns CDR1 SNHLY and CDR2 FYNNEI. The CDR3 region is CATSYAKSQETQYF. The CDR3 nucleotides are TGTGCCACCAGTTACGCTAAGTCCCAAGAGACCCAGTACTTC.

A single count supports this clone. The chain carries TRBV11-2 and TRBJ1-4, with a tentative D call TRBD1 (5 bases). V dropped 5 bases and J dropped 2 bases, with 15 bases sitting between them. The length of the CDR3 is 16 residues. Germline-derived CDR1 and CDR2 are SGHAT and FQNNGV. The CDR3 reads CASSPGSGTTNEKLFF. The CDR3 DNA reads as TGTGCCAGCAGCCCAGGATCGGGGACCACTAATGAAAAACTGTTTTTT.

This clone was seen a few times. In DNA, the CDR3 is TGTGCCAGCAGTCTAGACCGCAACGGGCTGTTCTTC. It encodes CASSLDRNGLFF. This chain joins TRBV3-1 (or the pseudogene TRBV3-2) and TRBJ2-1, with D unresolved. The CDR3 is 12 residues long. With 6 bases removed from V and 15 bases from J, the gap between germline ends came to 18 bases. Per the germline V gene, CDR1 is LGHDT and CDR2 is YNNKEL (reference sequence).

The V call is TRBV24-1, the J call TRBJ2-1; TRBD1 or TRBD2 may be the D gene (6 bases each). CDR3 length: 17 residues. The germline V and J ends were trimmed by 3 bases and 5 bases, with 19 bases remaining between them. Germline V gene lookup returns CDR1 KGHDR and CDR2 SFDVKD. The CDR3 DNA is TGTGCCACCAGTGATGTTACGGGGGCGTCGAATGACAATGAGCAGTTCTTC. This encodes CATSDVTGASNDNEQFF.

Turning to this clone: The same CDR3 also results from other DNA sequences found in this sample. The chain combines TRBV18 with TRBJ2-5; tentatively, D is TRBD1 (5 bases). The germline V gene encodes CDR1 KGHSH and CDR2 LQKENI. Trimming left V 1 base short and J 4 bases short, with 7 bases between. The CDR3 consists of 13 residues. Here the CDR3 DNA reads TGTGCCAGCTCACCACAAGGGGTAGAGACCCAGTACTTC. It specifies CASSPQGVETQYF.

J is TRBJ2-5 and V is TRBV5-1, with 9 bases lining up with TRBD1. CDR3 length: 14 amino acids. J gave up 3 bases and V 0 bases, and 0 bases lay outside the gene matches. The germline CDR1 and CDR2 sequences are SGHRS and YFSETQ. The CDR3 DNA reads as TGCGCCAGCAGCTTGGGGACAGGGGAAGAGACCCAGTACTTC. This encodes CASSLGTGEETQYF.

The rearrangement joins TRBV7-3 to TRBJ2-7; either TRBD1 or TRBD2 may supply D (6 bases each). V lost 3 bases and J 0 bases, leaving 12 bases between the germline ends. The CDR3 has 15 amino acids. Per the germline V gene, CDR1 is SGHTA and CDR2 is FQGTGA. The CDR3 region has the DNA TGTGCCAGCAGCTTCGGCGGGACACACTCCTACGAGCAGTACGTC. Its protein product is CASSFGGTHSYEQYV.

The V call is TRBV28, the J call TRBJ1-1, with a weak D call TRBD1 (6 bases). Germline-derived CDR1 and CDR2 are MDHEN and SYDVKM. V gave up 3 bases and J gave up 4 bases, with 15 bases separating them. CDR3 size: 15 residues. CDR3 amino acids: CASSFAGARSTEAFF. For the CDR3, the DNA is TGTGCCAGCAGTTTCGCGGGGGCAAGGAGCACTGAAGCTTTCTTT.

A few counts support this clone. This sequence joins TRBV9 and TRBJ2-3; TRBD2 matches at 7 bases. Germline CDR1 SGDLS, CDR2 YYNGEE. This CDR3 contains 14 residues. V was pared by 3 bases and J by 4 bases, with 5 bases of the junction left unmatched. This chain's CDR3 is CASSEGGSADTQYF. The CDR3 DNA reads TGTGCCAGCAGCGAGGGAGGGTCAGCAGATACGCAGTATTTT. Variable domain in full (rest from reference TRBV9 and TRBJ2-3): DSGVTQTPKHLITATGQRVTLRCSPRSGDLSVYWYQQSLDQGLQFLIQYYNGEERAKGNILERFSAQQFPDLHSELNLSSLELGDSALYFCASSEGGSADTQYFGPGTRLTVL.

This clone was counted a single time. The CDR3 spells CASSFKGLVVTQYF. As DNA, the CDR3 is TGTGCCAGCAGCTTTAAAGGACTAGTTGTGACCCAGTACTTC. This chain connects TRBV5-8 to TRBJ2-5; 7 positions agree with TRBD2. The CDR3 contains 14 residues. V lost 2 bases, J lost 7 bases, and 8 bases stayed unmatched. Germline CDR1 reads SGHTS; CDR2 reads YDEGEE.

The genes are TRBV9 and TRBJ2-1; the D gene is possibly TRBD1 (5 bases). V was shortened by 1 base and J by 0 bases, with 8 bases between the two germline ends. The CDR3 is 15 residues long. CDR1 SGDLS and CDR2 YYNGEE come from the germline V gene. CDR3 region: CASSVSQGSYNEQFF. CDR3 in DNA: TGTGCCAGCAGCGTAAGTCAGGGCTCCTACAATGAGCAGTTCTTC.

The gene calls are TRBV12-2 and TRBJ2-7; the table's D call of TRBD2 was not tested on the DNA. TRBV12-2 is a pseudogene segment. The CDR3 is 16 amino acids. The CDR3 here is CASRSAGLAGSYEQYV. The CDR3 bases are TGTGCAAGTCGCTCCGCGGGACTAGCGGGCTCCTACGAGCAGTACGTC.

The chain employs TRBV6-5 and TRBJ1-2; TRBD1 is a possible D gene (5 bases). This CDR3 has 11 residues. CDR1 and CDR2 (germline): MNHEY, SVGAGI. V was clipped by 6 bases and J by 8 bases, with 10 bases between them. This CDR3 reads CASSAGNGYTF. The CDR3 nucleotides are TGTGCCAGCAGCGCAGGGAACGGCTACACCTTC.